This is a list of T cell receptor beta chains from one sample in a study of T-cell reconstitution after alpha-beta-depleted transplantation in children. TCRdb re-analysed the PCR reads in MiXCR, keeping a single row per CDR3 protein. This sample has approximately 170,000 distinct CDR3 sequences, with more than 9.5% found just once. The sequenced sample was PBMCs, obtained before TCRalphabeta/CD19-depleted stem cell transplant. The receptor set was obtained from a boy younger than 10 with acute myeloid leukemia, due to receive a stem cell transplant. Each CDR3 is given with its conserved first and last residue. A D gene is named only where the DNA matches it firmly. Some rows mark clone size as missing; the rest say once, few, many or name a class of expanded clone.

v_call: TRBV5-1
clone_size: many
d_call: NA
j_call: TRBJ2-2
cdr3_nt: TGCGCCAGCATCTTGGACGGGAACACCGGGGAGCTGTTTTTT
cdr3_aa: CASILDGNTGELFF

v_call: TRBV6-5
clone_size: many
d_call: TRBD2
j_call: TRBJ2-3
cdr3_nt: TGTGCCAGCAGATTTCTAGCGGGAGTCTCAGATACGCAGTATTTT
cdr3_aa: CASRFLAGVSDTQYF

v_call: TRBV7-8
clone_size: many
d_call: NA
j_call: TRBJ2-5
cdr3_nt: TGTGCCAGCAGCCTCAGAGAAGGGTCCGAGACCCAGTACTTC
cdr3_aa: CASSLREGSETQYF

v_call: TRBV2
clone_size: many
d_call: TRBD2
j_call: TRBJ2-7
cdr3_nt: TGTGCCAGCAGAACAGCGGGAGGGGACTACGAGCAGTACTTC
cdr3_aa: CASRTAGGDYEQYF

v_call: TRBV5-5
clone_size: many
d_call: NA
j_call: TRBJ2-7
cdr3_nt: TGTGCCAGCAGCTTGGCCCGGGTTGAGCAGTACTTC
cdr3_aa: CASSLARVEQYF

v_call: TRBV11-2
clone_size: many
d_call: TRBD1
j_call: TRBJ1-5
cdr3_nt: TGTGCCAGCAGCCCGGGACAGGGGGTGAGGCAGCCCCAGCATTTT
cdr3_aa: CASSPGQGVRQPQHF

v_call: TRBV28
clone_size: many
d_call: NA
j_call: TRBJ1-2
cdr3_nt: TGTGCCAGCAGTTTATCCGGAAGTGAGATAGGCTACACCTTC
cdr3_aa: CASSLSGSEIGYTF

v_call: TRBV5-1
clone_size: many
d_call: NA
j_call: TRBJ1-1
cdr3_nt: TGCGCCAGCGGCACGCAGGGGTTGGGGGCTGAAGCTTTCTTT
cdr3_aa: CASGTQGLGAEAFF

v_call: TRBV3-1
clone_size: NA
d_call: TRBD1
j_call: TRBJ1-5
cdr3_nt: TGTGCCAGCAGCCACGGACAGGGGGTCCAGCCCCAGCATTTT
cdr3_aa: CASSHGQGVQPQHF

v_call: TRBV7-8
clone_size: many
d_call: TRBD1
j_call: TRBJ1-1
cdr3_nt: TGTGCCAGCAGCCGCGACAGGGGAGCTTTCTTT
cdr3_aa: CASSRDRGAFF

v_call: TRBV9
clone_size: NA
d_call: NA
j_call: TRBJ2-5
cdr3_nt: TGTGCCGGCGCCCCGGAGGGGCGGACGGAGACCCAGTACTTC
cdr3_aa: CAGAPEGRTETQYF

v_call: TRBV20-1
clone_size: many
d_call: NA
j_call: TRBJ2-2
cdr3_nt: TGCAGTGCTAGAGACCCGAACCCCGGGGAGCTGTTTTTT
cdr3_aa: CSARDPNPGELFF

v_call: TRBV5-5
clone_size: NA
d_call: TRBD1
j_call: TRBJ2-3
cdr3_nt: TGTGCCAGCAGCTTTAAGGGCTCGGGACAGGGGGCATGGGATACGCAGTATTTT
cdr3_aa: CASSFKGSGQGAWDTQYF

v_call: TRBV6-1
clone_size: NA
d_call: TRBD2
j_call: TRBJ2-2
cdr3_nt: TGTGCCAGCAGAACTGGACTAGCGGGTAACACCGGGGAGCTGTTTTTT
cdr3_aa: CASRTGLAGNTGELFF

v_call: TRBV5-1
clone_size: many
d_call: TRBD1
j_call: TRBJ2-2
cdr3_nt: TGCGCCAGCAGCCAGGGGGCAGGGGCCACCGGGGAGCTGTTTTTT
cdr3_aa: CASSQGAGATGELFF

v_call: TRBV20-1
clone_size: many
d_call: NA
j_call: TRBJ2-2
cdr3_nt: TGCAGTGCTAGAGCCCCGGGTTCGAACACCGGGGAGCTGTTTTTT
cdr3_aa: CSARAPGSNTGELFF

v_call: TRBV6-5
clone_size: NA
d_call: NA
j_call: TRBJ1-5
cdr3_nt: TGTGCCAGCAGTTGGATCCACACCAATCAGCCCCAGCATTTT
cdr3_aa: CASSWIHTNQPQHF

v_call: TRBV12-3/TRBV12-4
clone_size: many
d_call: TRBD2
j_call: TRBJ2-3
cdr3_nt: TGTGCCAGCCCCCCTAGCGGGGGGCTTCGCACAGATACGCAGTATTTT
cdr3_aa: CASPPSGGLRTDTQYF

v_call: TRBV20-1
clone_size: many
d_call: TRBD2
j_call: TRBJ2-3
cdr3_nt: TGCAGTGCTAGAAGGCCTAGCGGAAACACAGATACGCAGTATTTT
cdr3_aa: CSARRPSGNTDTQYF

v_call: TRBV27
clone_size: many
d_call: NA
j_call: TRBJ1-6
cdr3_nt: TGTGCCAGCACTAACCGACAGTGCTATAATTCACCCCTCCACTTT
cdr3_aa: CASTNRQCYNSPLHF

v_call: TRBV3-1
clone_size: many
d_call: TRBD1
j_call: TRBJ1-1
cdr3_nt: TGTGCCAGCAGCCCCTTGGGACAGGCTAACACTGAAGCTTTCTTT
cdr3_aa: CASSPLGQANTEAFF

v_call: TRBV7-9
clone_size: many
d_call: NA
j_call: TRBJ1-2
cdr3_nt: TGTGCCAGCAGCTTAGGTCTTAACACCTATGGCTACACCTTC
cdr3_aa: CASSLGLNTYGYTF

v_call: TRBV7-8
clone_size: many
d_call: NA
j_call: TRBJ2-3
cdr3_nt: TGTGCCAGCAGCTTACCTAAAGAGGAGGGACCTGATCTCGATACGCAGTATTTT
cdr3_aa: CASSLPKEEGPDLDTQYF

v_call: TRBV3-1
clone_size: many
d_call: NA
j_call: TRBJ1-5
cdr3_nt: TGTGCCAGCAGCCGAGGAGGAAGCTATCAGCCCCAGCATTTT
cdr3_aa: CASSRGGSYQPQHF

v_call: TRBV10-3
clone_size: many
d_call: NA
j_call: TRBJ2-6
cdr3_nt: TGTGCCACCCAGGGGGGGGACTCTGGGGCCAACGTCCTGACTTTC
cdr3_aa: CATQGGDSGANVLTF

v_call: TRBV20-1
clone_size: many
d_call: NA
j_call: TRBJ2-1
cdr3_nt: TGCAGTGCTAGAGTCTTTACTGGCTCCCTAGACAATGAGCAGTTCTTC
cdr3_aa: CSARVFTGSLDNEQFF

v_call: TRBV25-1
clone_size: many
d_call: NA
j_call: TRBJ2-7
cdr3_nt: TGTGCCAGCAGTGCCCCTAACTCCTACGAGCAGTACTTC
cdr3_aa: CASSAPNSYEQYF

v_call: TRBV3-1
clone_size: many
d_call: NA
j_call: TRBJ1-2
cdr3_nt: TGTGCCAGCAGCCAAGGAGCTGGGGACTATGGCTACACCTTC
cdr3_aa: CASSQGAGDYGYTF

v_call: TRBV11-2
clone_size: many
d_call: NA
j_call: TRBJ1-1
cdr3_nt: TGTGCCAGCAGCTTTTCGGACCAAGAAAAAGCTTTCTTT
cdr3_aa: CASSFSDQEKAFF

v_call: TRBV28
clone_size: many
d_call: TRBD1
j_call: TRBJ2-7
cdr3_nt: TGTGCCAGCAGTGAGGACAGGGGGATAAACGAGCAGTACTTC
cdr3_aa: CASSEDRGINEQYF

v_call: TRBV18
clone_size: NA
d_call: TRBD2
j_call: TRBJ2-1
cdr3_nt: TGTGCCAGCTCATCAAATAGCGGGAGAGCCAATGAGCAGTTCTTC
cdr3_aa: CASSSNSGRANEQFF

v_call: TRBV7-8
clone_size: many
d_call: NA
j_call: TRBJ2-2
cdr3_nt: TGTGCCAGCAGCTTAGAGGGCACCGGGGAGCTGTTTTTT
cdr3_aa: CASSLEGTGELFF

v_call: TRBV4-1
clone_size: many
d_call: TRBD2
j_call: TRBJ2-1
cdr3_nt: TGCGCCAGCAGCCAGAGGACTAGCGGGGGGGAGGCTCCCTCTGGTGAGCAGTTCTTC
cdr3_aa: CASSQRTSGGEAPSGEQFF

v_call: TRBV28
clone_size: many
d_call: TRBD2
j_call: TRBJ2-6
cdr3_nt: TGTGCCAGCAGTAACCCTCGTAGTCTAGCGGATTACTCTGGGGCCAACGTCCTGACTTTC
cdr3_aa: CASSNPRSLADYSGANVLTF

v_call: TRBV20-1
clone_size: many
d_call: NA
j_call: TRBJ1-5
cdr3_nt: TGCAGTGCAACGTACGGGGATCAGCCCCAGCATTTT
cdr3_aa: CSATYGDQPQHF